The next 13 T cell receptor beta chains were all read from a single sample in a study of shared clonotypes between healthy human individuals. This table comes from immunoSEQ multiplex PCR, and its TCRdb copy is limited to in-frame clones, with some not included. The data contain approximately 2.5 million clones, around 90% of them seen just once; the ten biggest clones take up roughly 0.15%. The specimen was naive CD4+ T cells sorted from blood. The subset: CD45RA+ positively selected. The receptors derive from a man aged 18 to 29 in good health.

The V call is TRBV7-8, the J call TRBJ2-3, with 9 nucleotides matching TRBD2. Per the germline V gene, CDR1 is SGHVS and CDR2 is FQNEAQ. Trimming removed 5 bases from V and 1 base from J; junction bases left unmatched: 10. This CDR3 spans 17 amino acids. The CDR3 sequence: CASSARGGASRTDTQYF. The CDR3 DNA reads as TGTGCCAGCAGCGCACGCGGGGGGGCCTCCCGCACAGATACGCAGTATTTT.

The chain employs TRBV19 and TRBJ2-2; D is possibly TRBD1 (6 bases). This CDR3 region has 13 residues. Trimming removed 9 bases at V and 3 bases at J, with 11 bases between. The germline V gene has CDR1 LNHDA and CDR2 SQIVND (reference sequence). This CDR3 reads CASRDTDTGELFF. The CDR3 DNA reads TGTGCCAGCAGGGACACCGACACCGGGGAGCTGTTTTTT.

The chain uses TRBV2 and TRBJ2-4; 7 bases are a match to TRBD2. Losses at the gene ends were 3 bases for V and 7 bases for J; bases not matched to a gene: 6. The germline V gene has CDR1 SNHLY and CDR2 FYNNEI. The CDR3 has 14 amino acids. CDR3 residues: CASSEGGLGNIQYF. The CDR3 DNA reads TGTGCCAGCAGTGAGGGAGGGCTTGGGAACATTCAGTACTTC.

The chain uses TRBV5-1 and TRBJ2-1; D remains ambiguous. Deletions cut 0 bases from V and 6 bases from J, with 10 bases between. CDR1 and CDR2 from the germline V gene are SGHRS and YFSETQ. This CDR3 is 14 amino acids long. The CDR3 region has the DNA TGCGCCAGCAGCTTGGTCCCTGGCTCCAATGAGCAGTTCTTC. Amino acids: CASSLVPGSNEQFF.

V is TRBV9 and J is TRBJ2-1; 7 bases are a match to TRBD2. Germline assignment: CDR1 SGDLS and CDR2 YYNGEE. J gave up 2 bases and V 3 bases, and 8 bases lay outside the gene matches. The CDR3 extends over 16 amino acids. The CDR3 region has the DNA TGTGCCAGCAGCGCCTCCACTAGCGATCCCTACAATGAGCAGTTCTTC. This gives the protein CASSASTSDPYNEQFF.

This chain links TRBV14 with TRBJ2-5, with 12 bases lining up with TRBD2. J lost 1 base, V lost 7 bases, and 13 bases had no gene match. Germline CDR1 is SGHDN and CDR2 is FVKESK. CDR3 length: 18 amino acids. CDR3 sequence (DNA): TGTGCCAGCACGGTCAGAACTAGCGGGAGGTCGGCCCAAGAGACCCAGTACTTC. This codes for CASTVRTSGRSAQETQYF.

On this clone itself: Other DNA sequences in the same sample also yield this CDR3. The chain links TRBV5-1 to TRBJ2-7; no reliable D call. This CDR3 contains 15 residues. CDR1 and CDR2 (germline): SGHRS, YFSETQ. V was clipped by 0 bases and J by 0 bases, with 10 bases between them. CDR3 nucleotide sequence: TGCGCCAGCAGCTTGGCGGGCGGATACTCCTACGAGCAGTACTTC. Amino acid sequence: CASSLAGGYSYEQYF.

The V gene is TRBV11-2, the J gene TRBJ2-7, with D perhaps matching TRBD1 (5 bases). Germline V lookup: CDR1 SGHAT, CDR2 FQNNGV. V was pared by 5 bases and J by 1 base, with 21 bases between. This CDR3 has 17 residues. CDR3 nucleotide sequence: TGTGCCAGCAGCCTGATAATTAGGGCAGGGCCATCCTACGAGCAGTACTTC. This translates into CASSLIIRAGPSYEQYF. Supplemented by reference TRBV11-2 and TRBJ2-7, the full variable domain reads EAGVAQSPRYKIIEKRQSVAFWCNPISGHATLYWYQQILGQGPKLLIQFQNNGVVDDSQLPKDRFSAERLKGVDSTLKIQPAKLEDSAVYLCASSLIIRAGPSYEQYFGPGTRLTVT.

The chain combines TRBV6-6 with TRBJ2-1, with TRBD2 matching over 8 bases. Germline V gene data show CDR1 as MNHNY and CDR2 as SVGAGI (reference sequence). The length of the CDR3 is 15 residues. V dropped 3 bases and J dropped 8; count of bases not matched to a gene: 9. The CDR3 loop reads CASSYPAGGRDEQFF. The CDR3 coding sequence is TGTGCCAGCAGTTATCCCGCGGGAGGACGGGATGAGCAGTTCTTC.

A remark on this clone: This specimen includes other DNA sequences encoding the same CDR3. This rearrangement joins TRBV18 to TRBJ2-1, with TRBD2 matching over 9 bases. Germline CDR1 and CDR2: KGHSH and LQKENI. The CDR3 has 13 residues. The trim removed 3 bases at V and 8 bases at J, leaving 2 bases unmatched. The CDR3 coding sequence is TGTGCCAGCTCACCGGGACTAGCAGATGAGCAGTTCTTC. Translating gives CASSPGLADEQFF.

The V call is TRBV5-1, the J call TRBJ2-2; D remains unclear. Trimming removed 7 bases from V and 1 base from J, with 11 bases in between. The germline gives CDR1 SGHRS, CDR2 YFSETQ. CDR3 size: 14 residues. The CDR3 nucleotides read TGCGCCAGCGGTCGTGGGTTGAACACCGGGGAGCTGTTTTTT. Translated: CASGRGLNTGELFF.

The rearrangement uses TRBV6-5 and TRBJ1-6; unclear D gene. This CDR3 has 13 amino acids. Trimming stripped 4 bases from V and 6 bases from J, with 7 bases between. Germline CDR1 reads MNHEY; CDR2 reads SVGAGI. The CDR3 here is CASSLSSNSPLHF. The DNA for the CDR3 is TGTGCCAGCAGTTTGAGCTCTAATTCACCCCTCCACTTT.

V usage is TRBV9 and J usage is TRBJ2-5, with D perhaps being TRBD1 or TRBD2 (6 bases each). Germline V lookup: CDR1 SGDLS, CDR2 YYNGEE. V was cut by 2 bases and J by 5 bases, with 13 bases left in between. This CDR3 has 14 residues. Written as DNA, the CDR3 is TGTGCCAGCAGCGTGCGGGACACGGGGGAGACCCAGTACTTC. Its protein product is CASSVRDTGETQYF.